The rows below give T cell receptor beta chains drawn from one sample of a study of cytomegalovirus exposure and HLA in healthy donors. Sequenced by immunoSEQ multiplex PCR; TCRdb stores in-frame clones only, minus some. The sample gives some 130,000 clones, 70% to 85% of which show up once; roughly 1.5% is in the top ten. Material: PBMCs. The receptors were sampled from a female donor in good health and CMV-seronegative. Both conserved end residues are part of each CDR3. D genes are given only for firm matches. Clone size is given for some rows only: seen once, a few or many times, or a class if the clone is expanded.

V: TRBV5-1
size: -
J: TRBJ2-3
D: TRBD2
DNA: TGCGCCAGCAGCTTGGACTTACTAGCGGGGGACACAGATACGCAGTATTTT
CDR3: CASSLDLLAGDTDTQYF

V: TRBV28
size: -
J: TRBJ2-3
D: -
DNA: TGTGCCAGCAGTCCTACCGAGGGCCTGACAGATACGCAGTATTTT
CDR3: CASSPTEGLTDTQYF

V: TRBV27
size: -
J: TRBJ2-1
D: TRBD2
DNA: TGTGCCAGCGGGAAGGGACTAGCGGGAGTGAATGAGCAGTTCTTC
CDR3: CASGKGLAGVNEQFF

V: TRBV28
size: -
J: TRBJ2-3
D: TRBD2
DNA: TGTGCCAGCAGTACCCCGGGGGGGGCTAGCACAGATACGCAGTATTTT
CDR3: CASSTPGGASTDTQYF

V: TRBV11-1
size: -
J: TRBJ2-1
D: -
DNA: TGTGCCAGCAGCCCCGACAGGACCCCCTACAATGAGCAGTTCTTC
CDR3: CASSPDRTPYNEQFF

V: TRBV21-1
size: -
J: TRBJ2-5
D: -
DNA: TGTGCCAGCAGCAAAGTATTTTACATAGTTTGCGACAGCAAAGAGACCCAGTACTTC
CDR3: CASSKVFYIVCDSKETQYF

V: TRBV7-2
size: -
J: TRBJ2-2
D: TRBD2
DNA: TGTGCCAGCAGACGGACTAGCGGGACGAGACCGAACACCGGGGAGCTGTTTTTT
CDR3: CASRRTSGTRPNTGELFF

V: TRBV4-3
size: -
J: TRBJ2-7
D: TRBD1
DNA: TGCGCCAGCAGCCGACCGGGACAGGGTAAGGACGAGCAGTACTTC
CDR3: CASSRPGQGKDEQYF

V: TRBV25-1
size: -
J: TRBJ1-6
D: TRBD1
DNA: TGTGCCAGCAGTGAGACAGGGGGCGATTCACCCCTCCACTTT
CDR3: CASSETGGDSPLHF

V: TRBV5-5
size: -
J: TRBJ2-1
D: TRBD2
DNA: TGTGCCAGCAGCTTGCACCGGACTAGCGGGTCCTACAATGAGCAGTTCTTC
CDR3: CASSLHRTSGSYNEQFF

V: TRBV5-1
size: -
J: TRBJ2-3
D: -
DNA: TGCGCCAGCAGCTTGTCAGCGGGAGGGACAGGGACAGATACGCAGTATTTT
CDR3: CASSLSAGGTGTDTQYF

V: TRBV10-2
size: -
J: TRBJ1-1
D: TRBD1
DNA: TGCGCCAGCATGGGACAGGCTAACACTGAAGCTTTCTTT
CDR3: CASMGQANTEAFF

V: TRBV6-5
size: -
J: TRBJ2-7
D: TRBD2
DNA: TGTGCCGTTAGGGGACTAGGGCCCTACGAGCAGTACTTC
CDR3: CAVRGLGPYEQYF

V: TRBV2
size: -
J: TRBJ1-5
D: -
DNA: TGTGCCACCGTTAGGACTAACAGCAATCAGCCCCAGCATTTT
CDR3: CATVRTNSNQPQHF

V: TRBV6-4
size: -
J: TRBJ2-3
D: TRBD2
DNA: TGTGCCAGCAGCCCCCGGACTAGCGGGAGCGATACGCAGTATTTT
CDR3: CASSPRTSGSDTQYF

V: TRBV5-1
size: -
J: TRBJ2-7
D: TRBD1
DNA: TGCGCCAGCAGCTTGGCGACAGGGGTGATTGTCGAGCAGTACTTC
CDR3: CASSLATGVIVEQYF

V: TRBV6-4
size: many
J: TRBJ2-1
D: TRBD2
DNA: TGTGCCAGCAGCGTATCTCTAGCGGGAGGGCCCGATGAGCAGTTCTTC
CDR3: CASSVSLAGGPDEQFF

V: TRBV29-1
size: few
J: TRBJ1-4
D: TRBD1
DNA: TGCAGCGTTTCGACAGGGTTAACCGAAAAACTGTTTTTT
CDR3: CSVSTGLTEKLFF

V: TRBV5-1
size: -
J: TRBJ2-3
D: TRBD2
DNA: TGCGCCAGCAGCCTCCCAGCGGGGGGGACAGATACGCAGTATTTT
CDR3: CASSLPAGGTDTQYF

V: TRBV28
size: -
J: TRBJ2-1
D: -
DNA: TGTGCCAGCAGCTCCCCGATCGACAGTTCCTCCTACAATGAGCAGTTCTTC
CDR3: CASSSPIDSSSYNEQFF

V: TRBV28
size: -
J: TRBJ2-2
D: TRBD1
DNA: TGTGCCGGAACGGACAGGGGTCACGGGGAGCTGTTTTTT
CDR3: CAGTDRGHGELFF

V: TRBV4-3
size: -
J: TRBJ1-1
D: -
DNA: TGCGCCAGCAGCCAATTGGGGCACACTGAAGCTTTCTTT
CDR3: CASSQLGHTEAFF

V: TRBV6-5
size: -
J: TRBJ2-7
D: TRBD1
DNA: TGTGCCAGCAGTTACGGGCAGGGGGCCTACGAGCAGTACTTC
CDR3: CASSYGQGAYEQYF

V: TRBV6-5
size: -
J: TRBJ1-2
D: -
DNA: TGTGCCAGCAGTTACTCGAATGGAGGGTACTATGGCTACACCTTC
CDR3: CASSYSNGGYYGYTF

V: TRBV6-1
size: -
J: TRBJ1-5
D: TRBD1
DNA: TGTGCCAGCAGGACAGGGAATAACCAGCCCCAGCATTTT
CDR3: CASRTGNNQPQHF

V: TRBV11-2
size: few
J: TRBJ2-1
D: -
DNA: TGTGCCAGCAGTTCTCGGGAGTCAACCTACAATGAGCAGTTCTTC
CDR3: CASSSRESTYNEQFF

V: TRBV7-9
size: -
J: TRBJ2-1
D: -
DNA: TGTGCCAGCAGCCTACGGCGGGGAGACTACAATGAGCAGTTCTTC
CDR3: CASSLRRGDYNEQFF

V: TRBV7-3
size: few
J: TRBJ2-1
D: TRBD2
DNA: TGTGCCAGCAGCTTACGTCCAGCGGGGAGCTCCTACAATGAGCAGTTCTTC
CDR3: CASSLRPAGSSYNEQFF

V: TRBV11-2
size: -
J: TRBJ2-2
D: TRBD2
DNA: TGTGCCAGCAGTTATGCCCCCGGCGGGAGCTCCACCGGGGAGCTGTTTTTT
CDR3: CASSYAPGGSSTGELFF

V: TRBV4-3
size: once
J: TRBJ2-3
D: TRBD2
DNA: TGCGCCAGCAGCCAAGTGCGGGAGGTAGATACGCAGTATTTT
CDR3: CASSQVREVDTQYF

V: TRBV6-6
size: -
J: TRBJ2-2
D: TRBD2
DNA: TGTGCCAGCAGCACGCCCCTAGCGGGTAACACCGGGGAGCTGTTTTTT
CDR3: CASSTPLAGNTGELFF

V: TRBV28
size: -
J: TRBJ1-3
D: -
DNA: TGTGCCAGCAGCAACAGGGACTCTGGAAACACCATATATTTT
CDR3: CASSNRDSGNTIYF

V: TRBV7-9
size: few
J: TRBJ2-5
D: -
DNA: TGTGCCAGCACCCCGGGGCGGGACTCCCAAGAGACCCAGTACTTC
CDR3: CASTPGRDSQETQYF

V: TRBV9
size: -
J: TRBJ2-7
D: TRBD2
DNA: TGTGCCAGCGGGTCGGATGCGGGAGGTTCCTACGAGCAGTACTTC
CDR3: CASGSDAGGSYEQYF

V: TRBV12-2
size: -
J: TRBJ2-5
D: -
DNA: TGTGCAAGTCGCCCCAAACCCCGGGACAGGAGGTCGGAGACCCAGTACTTC
CDR3: CASRPKPRDRRSETQYF

V: TRBV28
size: -
J: TRBJ2-5
D: -
DNA: TGTGCCAGCAGCACTACCTTCGGACAGATTAAAGAGACCCAGTACTTC
CDR3: CASSTTFGQIKETQYF

V: TRBV11-3
size: -
J: TRBJ2-5
D: -
DNA: TGTGCCAGCAGCTTAGTTGGAGGCTCCGGGACCCAGTACTTC
CDR3: CASSLVGGSGTQYF

V: TRBV4-3
size: few
J: TRBJ2-2
D: TRBD2
DNA: TGCGCCAGCAGTCCCCGGGAAGCGGGAGCGGTAAGCGCCGGGGAGCTGTTTTTT
CDR3: CASSPREAGAVSAGELFF

V: TRBV15
size: -
J: TRBJ2-7
D: TRBD2
DNA: TGTGCCACCAGCAGAGGACTAGCGGGAGCCTACGAGCAGTACTTC
CDR3: CATSRGLAGAYEQYF

V: TRBV28
size: -
J: TRBJ1-1
D: TRBD1
DNA: TGTGCCAGCAGTTTAAGAGCAGGGGGCCTGAACACTGAAGCTTTCTTT
CDR3: CASSLRAGGLNTEAFF

V: TRBV13
size: -
J: TRBJ2-1
D: -
DNA: TGTGCCAGCCAGGACCCCCTGGACAAAGAGCAGTTCTTC
CDR3: CASQDPLDKEQFF

V: TRBV19
size: -
J: TRBJ2-7
D: TRBD1
DNA: TGTGCCAGTAGTCGAACCGCCGACAGGGGGCTCTCCTACGAGCAGTACTTC
CDR3: CASSRTADRGLSYEQYF

V: TRBV4-1
size: -
J: TRBJ2-1
D: -
DNA: TGCGCCAGCAGCCAAGATCGAGGGCTAGTCTCCTACAATGAGCAGTTCTTC
CDR3: CASSQDRGLVSYNEQFF

V: TRBV7-9
size: -
J: TRBJ1-3
D: TRBD1
DNA: TGTGCCAGCAGCTTACAAGGGGGCCTAGGAAACACCATATATTTT
CDR3: CASSLQGGLGNTIYF

V: TRBV5-1
size: -
J: TRBJ2-7
D: -
DNA: TGCGCCAGCAGCTTCCGACTAGGCTACTACGAGCAGTACTTC
CDR3: CASSFRLGYYEQYF

V: TRBV27
size: -
J: TRBJ1-2
D: -
DNA: TGTGCCAGCAGTAGTCTCACGGGGGATAGCTATGGCTACACCTTC
CDR3: CASSSLTGDSYGYTF

V: TRBV27
size: -
J: TRBJ2-5
D: -
DNA: TGTGCCAGCAGTTTGGGCAGGGGGGTTGGGACCCAGTACTTC
CDR3: CASSLGRGVGTQYF

V: TRBV11-2
size: -
J: TRBJ2-7
D: TRBD2
DNA: TGTGCCAGCAGCTCCGTAGGAAGGACTAGAGCTAACCCCTACGAGCAGTACTTC
CDR3: CASSSVGRTRANPYEQYF

V: TRBV5-1
size: -
J: TRBJ2-3
D: TRBD1
DNA: TGCGCCAGCAGCTTGGCGGGACAGGGAATAGATACGCAGTATTTT
CDR3: CASSLAGQGIDTQYF

V: TRBV25-1
size: few
J: TRBJ2-7
D: TRBD2
DNA: TGTGCCAGTGGACTAGCGGGAACCTACGAGCAGTACTTC
CDR3: CASGLAGTYEQYF

V: TRBV19
size: -
J: TRBJ2-3
D: -
DNA: TGTGCCAGTAGCAGATCAGTGACTACTAGCACAGATACGCAGTATTTT
CDR3: CASSRSVTTSTDTQYF

V: TRBV6-5
size: -
J: TRBJ1-5
D: -
DNA: TGTGCCAGCAGTTACTCCGGTGGAGGGGACAATCAGCCCCAGCATTTT
CDR3: CASSYSGGGDNQPQHF

V: TRBV28
size: few
J: TRBJ2-1
D: -
DNA: TGTGCCAGCAAGAGCAGGGGTAGCTCCTACAATGAGCAGTTCTTC
CDR3: CASKSRGSSYNEQFF

V: TRBV19
size: -
J: TRBJ1-2
D: -
DNA: TGTGCCAGTAGTACTGATTGGCGGGGCGACTATGGCTACACCTTC
CDR3: CASSTDWRGDYGYTF

V: TRBV7-2
size: -
J: TRBJ1-2
D: TRBD1
DNA: TGTGCCAGCAGCTTAGGCCCAGGGGGCGGCTATGGCTACACCTTC
CDR3: CASSLGPGGGYGYTF

V: TRBV29-1
size: -
J: TRBJ2-7
D: TRBD2
DNA: TGCAGCGTTCGGACTAGCGAACACTCCTACGAGCAGTACTTC
CDR3: CSVRTSEHSYEQYF

V: TRBV4-3
size: -
J: TRBJ1-2
D: TRBD1
DNA: TGCGCCAGCAGCCCCCGGGACAGGGGTAACTATGGCTACACCTTC
CDR3: CASSPRDRGNYGYTF

V: TRBV19
size: -
J: TRBJ1-2
D: -
DNA: TGTGCCAGTAGTATGGCCGGAGAGGGTCGGTATGGCTACACCTTC
CDR3: CASSMAGEGRYGYTF

V: TRBV6-5
size: -
J: TRBJ2-1
D: TRBD2
DNA: TGTGCCAGCAGGGACGCGGGAGGGTATAGTGAGCAGTTCTTC
CDR3: CASRDAGGYSEQFF

V: TRBV5-1
size: -
J: TRBJ2-5
D: -
DNA: TGCGCCAGCAGAGGTAATTCTGAAGCGGAGACCCAGTACTTC
CDR3: CASRGNSEAETQYF